The 8 T cell receptor beta chains reported below all come from one sample, sequenced in a study of cytomegalovirus exposure and HLA in healthy donors. Here immunoSEQ multiplex PCR was the method, and the copy in TCRdb shows in-frame clones only, minus some. This repertoire shows over 250,000 clones, 80% to 90% found once; its top ten account for over 0.95%. Sample: PBMCs. The receptor set was obtained from a woman aged 18-29 years in good health and CMV-seronegative.

The chain couples TRBV11-3 to TRBJ1-4, with a possible D match to TRBD1 (6 bases). Germline V CDR1 and CDR2: SGHNT, YENEEA. The CDR3 sequence is 15 residues long. V was shortened by 1 base and J by 7 bases, with 13 bases between the two germline ends. The CDR3 loop reads CASSLGGTPLEKLFF. In DNA form, the CDR3 reads TGTGCCAGCAGCTTAGGTGGGACACCGCTTGAAAAACTGTTTTTT.

The chain combines TRBV29-1 with TRBJ2-6; TRBD1 aligns across 7 bases. After removal of 6 bases from V and 4 bases from J, the junction contained 9 bases not matched to a gene. The CDR3 is made up of 15 amino acids. Per germline, CDR1 SQVTM and CDR2 ANQGSEA. The CDR3 sequence is CSVLQGWSGANVLTF. As DNA, the CDR3 is TGCAGCGTATTACAGGGGTGGTCGGGGGCCAACGTCCTGACTTTC.

The V gene is TRBV5-1, the J gene TRBJ2-7; 7 nucleotides agree with TRBD2. The CDR3 runs to 13 residues. CDR1 and CDR2 from the germline V gene are SGHRS and YFSETQ. Trimming took 3 bases from V and 7 from J; bases not matched to a gene: 7. CDR3 amino acids: CASSWREGGEQYF. The CDR3, as DNA: TGCGCCAGCAGCTGGCGAGAGGGAGGGGAGCAGTACTTC.

The chain recombines TRBV30 with TRBJ2-3; the D is unclear. Germline CDR1 is GTSNPN and CDR2 is SVGIG (reference sequence). The CDR3 covers 14 residues. Trimming left V 0 bases short and J 0 bases short, with 7 bases between. The CDR3 nucleotides are TGTGCCTGGAGTGTATCCCGGAGCACAGATACGCAGTATTTT. It specifies CAWSVSRSTDTQYF.

The CDR3: CASSLSLDRGAFF. The CDR3 DNA is TGTGCCAGCAGCTTGAGCTTAGACAGGGGTGCGTTCTTC. The rearrangement joins TRBV5-4 to TRBJ2-1, with 8 bases lining up with TRBD1. Per germline, CDR1 SGHNT and CDR2 YYREEE (reference sequence). V shed 1 base and J 15 bases; nucleotides not matched to a gene: 9. The length of the CDR3 is 13 residues.

This clone occurred a few times. The V call is TRBV19, the J call TRBJ1-1, with 9 bases fitting TRBD1. Trimming cost V 7 bases and J 4 bases; bases outside gene matches: 1. CDR3 size: 12 residues. CDR1 and CDR2 from the germline V gene are LNHDA and SQIVND (reference sequence). CDR3 loop: CASMTGGTEAFF. In DNA form, the CDR3 reads TGTGCCAGTATGACAGGGGGCACTGAAGCTTTCTTT. Based on the CDR3 plus reference TRBV19 and TRBJ1-1, the full variable domain is DGGITQSPKYLFRKEGQNVTLSCEQNLNHDAMYWYRQDPGQGLRLIYYSQIVNDFQKGDIAEGYSVSREKKESFPLTVTSAQKNPTAFYLCASMTGGTEAFFGQGTRLTVV.

The chain combines TRBV19 with TRBJ1-2, with 8 bases lining up with TRBD1. Germline CDR1 LNHDA, CDR2 SQIVND (reference sequence). The CDR3 has 14 residues. J lost 8 bases, V lost 5 bases, and 10 bases had no gene match. The CDR3 here is CASSVNQGAGGYTF. In DNA, the CDR3 is TGTGCCAGTAGTGTCAATCAGGGGGCGGGAGGCTACACCTTC.

The chain uses TRBV7-9 and TRBJ2-5, with 8 bases aligning to TRBD2. The CDR3 extends over 14 amino acids. V lost 0 bases to trimming and J lost 5 bases; unmatched junction nucleotides: 2. Germline V lookup: CDR1 SEHNR, CDR2 FQNEAQ (reference sequence). The CDR3 DNA follows: TGTGCCAGCAGCTTAGCCGTAGCGGGGGAGACCCAGTACTTC. Its translation is CASSLAVAGETQYF. Full variable domain (rest looked up from reference TRBV7-9 and TRBJ2-5): DTGVSQNPRHKITKRGQNVTFRCDPISEHNRLYWYRQTLGQGPEFLTYFQNEAQLEKSRLLSDRFSAERPKGSFSTLEIQRTEQGDSAMYLCASSLAVAGETQYFGPGTRLLVL.